A single sample is the source of the 16 T cell receptor beta chains below, sequenced in a study of blood T cells in healthy people across ages. Combining a sample-barcoded 5' primer with a J-beta primer mix, a second PCR ran for about 6 to 11 cycles. TCRdb processed the 5' RACE reads anew with MiXCR; each CDR3 protein has one entry. The sample lists hundreds of thousands of distinct CDR3 sequences, roughly 64% occurring once. Sequenced material: blood. Source of these receptors: a man aged 25 to 40 in good health.

This clonotype was found a few times. The J gene is TRBJ1-2, the V gene TRBV5-1, with D possibly matching TRBD1 (5 bases). Trimming shortened V by 0 bases and J by 4 bases, and 13 bases separated the two germline ends. The CDR3 totals 15 residues. Looked up from germline, CDR1 is SGHRS and CDR2 is YFSETQ. The CDR3 loop is CASSLVGGRGYGYTF. The DNA for the CDR3 is TGCGCCAGCAGCTTGGTAGGCGGAAGGGGCTATGGCTACACCTTC.

V usage is TRBV20-1 and J usage is TRBJ1-2; D might be TRBD1 (5 bases). In germline, CDR1 is DFQATT, CDR2 SNEGSKA (reference sequence). The CDR3 is made up of 14 amino acids. V was cut by 6 bases and J by 0 bases, with 14 bases left in between. The CDR3 sequence: CSAPRQPSNYGYTF. CDR3 DNA sequence: TGCAGTGCACCCCGACAGCCTTCTAACTATGGCTACACCTTC.

In nucleotides, the CDR3 is TGTGCCAGCAGCGCTGCAGGACCGCCATACAATGAGCAGTTCTTC. Protein product: CASSAAGPPYNEQFF. The chain couples TRBV3-1 to TRBJ2-1; D remains unclear. The CDR3 consists of 15 residues. The V gene's germline CDR1 is LGHDT and CDR2 YNNKEL (reference sequence). The V gene lost 5 bases and the J gene lost 4 bases, with 15 bases spanning the gap.

This chain uses TRBV20-1 with TRBJ2-7, with TRBD1 matching over 7 bases. CDR3 length equals 14 residues. The germline V gene encodes CDR1 DFQATT and CDR2 SNEGSKA (reference sequence). Trimming removed 4 bases from V and 3 bases from J; junction bases left unmatched: 9. The CDR3 DNA follows: TGCAGTGCTAACCGACAGGGTGGTTTCTACGAGCAGTACTTC. As protein: CSANRQGGFYEQYF.

This clonotype was detected only a few times. The chain has TRBV7-9 and TRBJ2-5; D gene uncertain. The germline CDR1 and CDR2 sequences are SEHNR and FQNEAQ (reference sequence). The CDR3 contains 16 residues. With 1 base removed from V and 0 bases from J, the gap between germline ends came to 12 bases. The CDR3 protein is CASSLGWLEYQETQYF. As DNA, the CDR3 is TGTGCCAGCAGCTTAGGTTGGTTGGAGTACCAAGAGACCCAGTACTTC.

V is TRBV20-1 and J is TRBJ2-5, with TRBD2 matching 12 bases. The V and J ends lost 0 bases and 4 bases, in that order; junction bases with no gene match: 9. Germline loops: CDR1 DFQATT, CDR2 SNEGSKA (reference sequence). The CDR3 is 17 residues long. The CDR3 loop is CSARDHLAGGPIETQYF. Here the CDR3 DNA reads TGCAGTGCTAGAGATCACCTAGCGGGAGGGCCCATAGAGACCCAGTACTTC.

This clonotype was recorded a few times. The genes are TRBV7-2 and TRBJ2-7, with TRBD2 matching over 7 bases. The CDR3 covers 15 residues. Germline CDR1 SGHTA, CDR2 FQGNSA. V was clipped by 5 bases and J by 9 bases; unmatched bases: 16. The CDR3 nucleotides are TGTGCCAGCAGCCCCGGCTGGGGGAGGGCCTCTCGGCAGTACTTC. This sequence encodes CASSPGWGRASRQYF. Filled out from reference TRBV7-2 and TRBJ2-7, the complete variable domain reads GAGVSQSPSNKVTEKGKDVELRCDPISGHTALYWYRQSLGQGLEFLIYFQGNSAPDKSGLPSDRFSAERTGGSVSTLTIQRTQQEDSAVYLCASSPGWGRASRQYFGPGTRLTVT.

Worth noting for this clonotype: Here the CDR3 omits its conserved ending phenylalanine or tryptophan, so a read error is the likely source. This sequence joins TRBV7-2 and TRBJ2-7; 7 nucleotides align to TRBD2. Germline V lookup: CDR1 SGHTA, CDR2 FQGNSA. The CDR3 runs to 15 residues. V lost 5 bases to trimming and J lost 0 bases; unmatched junction nucleotides: 7. CDR3 nucleotide sequence: TGTGCCAGCAGCCCAGGACTAGGGAGCTCCTACGAGCAGTACATC. Residues: CASSPGLGSSYEQYI.

V and J are TRBV5-1 and TRBJ2-4; 11 bases align to TRBD1. V lost 0 bases to trimming and J lost 3 bases; unmatched junction nucleotides: 5. CDR3 size: 17 residues. The germline V gene encodes CDR1 SGHRS and CDR2 YFSETQ. CDR3 DNA: TGCGCCAGCAGCTTGGTTGGGGGACAGGGGGTCAAAAACATTCAGTACTTC. Translating it yields CASSLVGGQGVKNIQYF.

V usage is TRBV29-1 and J usage is TRBJ2-3; D is unresolved. The CDR3 spans 14 residues. The V gene's germline CDR1 is SQVTM and CDR2 ANQGSEA. Between the trimmed V and J ends, which lost 1 base and 3 bases, there was a span of 11 bases. As DNA, the CDR3 is TGCAGCGTTGAAGTAATCCCCTGGACAGATACGCAGTATTTT. Its translation: CSVEVIPWTDTQYF.

This clonotype has just a few counts. The chain is built from TRBV28 and TRBJ2-5; unclear D gene. The CDR3 runs 12 residues. V was clipped by 6 bases and J by 1 base, with 6 bases between them. Germline V lookup: CDR1 MDHEN, CDR2 SYDVKM. DNA for the CDR3: TGTGCCAGCAGCCCAATCCAAGAGACCCAGTACTTC. Protein sequence: CASSPIQETQYF.

The rearrangement uses TRBV9 and TRBJ1-1, with 9 bases identical to TRBD1. V gave up 3 bases and J gave up 2 bases; unmatched junction bases: 11. Germline loops: CDR1 SGDLS, CDR2 YYNGEE. There are 17 residues in the CDR3. This CDR3 reads CASSARRTGDGNTEAFF. The CDR3 DNA is TGTGCCAGCAGCGCCCGTAGGACAGGGGACGGAAACACTGAAGCTTTCTTT.

This clonotype was seen a handful of times. The chain joins TRBV27 to TRBJ2-3, with TRBD2 identical over 7 bases. The CDR3 spans 15 residues. Trimming took 5 bases from V and 2 from J; bases not matched to a gene: 7. The germline V gene has CDR1 MNHEY and CDR2 SMNVEV (reference sequence). The CDR3 DNA reads as TGTGCCAGCAGTATCCAGCGGGAACACACAGATACGCAGTATTTT. Amino acids: CASSIQREHTDTQYF.

The chain links TRBV6-1 to TRBJ2-7; maybe TRBD2 (5 bases). The J call could be wrong; TRBJ2-5 is a better fit for the DNA end. CDR1 and CDR2 (germline): MNHNS, SASEGT. The CDR3 runs to 13 residues. The CDR3 spells CASRSGMEETQYF. CDR3 in DNA: TGTGCCAGTAGATCGGGGATGGAGGAGACCCAGTACTTC.

The rearrangement links TRBV7-2 to TRBJ2-7; D may be TRBD2 (5 bases). Deletions cut 4 bases from V and 2 bases from J, with 27 bases between. Germline CDR1 reads SGHTA; CDR2 reads FQGNSA. The CDR3 length is 19 residues. For the CDR3, the DNA is TGTGCCAGCAGCTCTCCCAATCCGGCTAGCTCGATGCCACCCTACGAGCAGTACTTC. Protein product: CASSSPNPASSMPPYEQYF.

The chain recombines TRBV7-2 with TRBJ1-1; D gene unclear. Trimming stripped 2 bases from V and 6 bases from J, with 7 bases between. Germline V CDR1 and CDR2: SGHTA, FQGNSA. This CDR3 contains 12 residues. The CDR3 DNA is TGTGCCAGCAGCTTATCTATTCCTGAAGCTTTCTTT. Its translation: CASSLSIPEAFF.